This T cell receptor beta chain was observed in a study of spatial heterogeneity in lung cancer. Study-level points and caveats: TCRs found ubiquitously expanded in tumor appeared in blood more at resection than at follow-up.

A remark on this clonotype: Its specificity is not known. The germline gene is not matched at one end of the junction; a read error may be the cause.

Time point meaning: blood at routine non-recurrence follow-up after resection. In each case, whole RNA from tumor, nontumor lung or frozen PBMC was sequenced unsorted. TCRdb used MiXCR to reprocess the 5' RACE reads, holding one entry per CDR3 protein. The data hold some 110,000 distinct CDR3 sequences, with less than 15% observed a single time. The sequence was collected from a male donor with early-stage non-small cell lung cancer. The starting material was PBMCs, obtained at follow-up.

CDR3 in amino acids: CASSLNSGGGTGELFF. In DNA, the CDR3 is TGTGCTAGCAGCTTAAATAGCGGGGGCGGCACCGGGGAGCTGTTTTTT. The V call is TRBV7-7, the J call TRBJ2-2; 9 bases fit TRBD2. Germline values: CDR1 SSHAT, CDR2 FNYEAQ (reference sequence). The length of the CDR3 is 16 residues.